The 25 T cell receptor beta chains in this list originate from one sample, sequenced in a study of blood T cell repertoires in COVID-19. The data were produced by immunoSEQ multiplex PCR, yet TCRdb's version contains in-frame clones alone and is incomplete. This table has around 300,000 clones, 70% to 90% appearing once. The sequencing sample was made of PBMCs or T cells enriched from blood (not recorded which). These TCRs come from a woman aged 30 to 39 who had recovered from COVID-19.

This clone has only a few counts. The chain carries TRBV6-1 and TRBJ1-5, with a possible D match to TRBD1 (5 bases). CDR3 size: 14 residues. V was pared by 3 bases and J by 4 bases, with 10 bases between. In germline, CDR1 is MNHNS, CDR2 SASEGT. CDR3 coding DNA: TGTGCCAGCAGTGAGGGACTGAGAAATCAGCCCCAGCATTTT. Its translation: CASSEGLRNQPQHF.

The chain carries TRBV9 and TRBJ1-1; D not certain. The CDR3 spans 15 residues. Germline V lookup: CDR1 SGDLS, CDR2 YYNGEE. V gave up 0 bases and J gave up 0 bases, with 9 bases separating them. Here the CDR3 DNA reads TGTGCCAGCAGCGTAGTCACAGATTTGAACACTGAAGCTTTCTTT. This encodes CASSVVTDLNTEAFF.

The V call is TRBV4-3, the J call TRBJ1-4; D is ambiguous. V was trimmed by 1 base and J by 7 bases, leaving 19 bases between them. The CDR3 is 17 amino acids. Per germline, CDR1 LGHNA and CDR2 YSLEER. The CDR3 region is CASSQGPAGVVGEKLFF. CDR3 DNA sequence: TGCGCCAGCAGCCAAGGACCAGCCGGGGTTGTAGGTGAAAAACTGTTTTTT.

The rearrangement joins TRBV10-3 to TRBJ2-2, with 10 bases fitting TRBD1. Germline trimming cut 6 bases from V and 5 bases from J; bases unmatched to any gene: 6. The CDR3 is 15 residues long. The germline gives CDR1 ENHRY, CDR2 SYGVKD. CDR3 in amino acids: CAIRPTGGSTGELFF. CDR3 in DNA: TGTGCCATCAGACCGACAGGGGGCTCTACCGGGGAGCTGTTTTTT.

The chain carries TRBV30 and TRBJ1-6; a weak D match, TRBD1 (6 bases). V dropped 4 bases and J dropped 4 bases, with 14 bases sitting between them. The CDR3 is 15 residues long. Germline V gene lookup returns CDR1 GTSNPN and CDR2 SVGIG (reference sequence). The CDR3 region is CAWNRVTGYNSPLHF. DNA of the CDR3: TGTGCCTGGAACAGGGTGACCGGGTATAATTCACCCCTCCACTTT.

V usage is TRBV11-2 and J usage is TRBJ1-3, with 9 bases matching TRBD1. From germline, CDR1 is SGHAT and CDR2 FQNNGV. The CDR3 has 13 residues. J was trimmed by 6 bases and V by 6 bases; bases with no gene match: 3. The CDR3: CASRWTGENTIYF. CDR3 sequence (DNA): TGTGCCAGCAGATGGACAGGGGAAAACACCATATATTTT.

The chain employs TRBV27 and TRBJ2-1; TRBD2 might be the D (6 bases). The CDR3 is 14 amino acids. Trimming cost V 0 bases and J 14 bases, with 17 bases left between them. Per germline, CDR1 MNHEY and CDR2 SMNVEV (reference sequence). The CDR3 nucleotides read TGTGCCAGCAGTTTATCGGGCGGAGGGCCCGGGGAGTTCTTC. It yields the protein CASSLSGGGPGEFF.

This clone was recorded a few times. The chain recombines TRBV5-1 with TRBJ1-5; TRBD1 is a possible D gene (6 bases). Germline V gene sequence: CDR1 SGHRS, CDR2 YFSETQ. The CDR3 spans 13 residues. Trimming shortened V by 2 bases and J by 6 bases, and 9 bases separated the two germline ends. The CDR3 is CASSFGGGQPQHF. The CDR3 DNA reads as TGCGCCAGCAGCTTTGGGGGCGGTCAGCCCCAGCATTTT.

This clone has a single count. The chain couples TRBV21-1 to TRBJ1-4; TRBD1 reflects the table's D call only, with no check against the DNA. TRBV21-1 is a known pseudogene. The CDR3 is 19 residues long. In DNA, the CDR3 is TGTGCCAGCAGCCCGTCCGCCCCAGGCAGGGGGTCGCCCAATGAAAAACTGTTTTTT. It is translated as CASSPSAPGRGSPNEKLFF.

The CDR3, as DNA: TGCGCCAGCAGCTTGGCCTCTCTAGCCCCCACAGATACGCAGTATTTT. Its translation: CASSLASLAPTDTQYF. This chain connects TRBV5-1 to TRBJ2-3, with a weak D call TRBD2 (5 bases). Germline CDR1 SGHRS, CDR2 YFSETQ. The CDR3 has 16 residues. V was shortened by 0 bases and J by 2 bases, with 13 bases between the two germline ends.

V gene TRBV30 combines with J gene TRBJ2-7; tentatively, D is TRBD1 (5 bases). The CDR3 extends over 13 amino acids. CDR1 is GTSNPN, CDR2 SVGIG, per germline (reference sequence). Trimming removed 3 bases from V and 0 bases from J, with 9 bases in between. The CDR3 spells CAWSATDSYEQYF. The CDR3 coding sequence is TGTGCCTGGAGCGCGACAGACTCCTACGAGCAGTACTTC.

In nucleotides, the CDR3 is TGTGCCAGCAGCTTATTACAGGGGGCCCGGGGCTACACCTTC. It is translated as CASSLLQGARGYTF. This chain connects TRBV7-9 to TRBJ1-2; TRBD1 aligns across 9 bases. V was pared by 2 bases and J by 8 bases, with 6 bases of the junction left unmatched. Germline V gives CDR1 SEHNR, CDR2 FQNEAQ (reference sequence). The CDR3 sequence is 14 residues long.

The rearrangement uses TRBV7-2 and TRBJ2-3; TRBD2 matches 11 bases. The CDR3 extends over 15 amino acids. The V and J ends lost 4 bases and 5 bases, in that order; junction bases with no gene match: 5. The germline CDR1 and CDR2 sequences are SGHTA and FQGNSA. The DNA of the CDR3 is TGTGCCAGCAGCTCTCGACTAGCGGGGAGAGATACGCAGTATTTT. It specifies CASSSRLAGRDTQYF.

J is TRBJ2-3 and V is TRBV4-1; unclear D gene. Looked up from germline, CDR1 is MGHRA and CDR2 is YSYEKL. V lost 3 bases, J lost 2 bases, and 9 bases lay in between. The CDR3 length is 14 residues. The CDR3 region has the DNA TGCGCCAGCAGCCACATACAAAACACAGATACGCAGTATTTT. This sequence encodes CASSHIQNTDTQYF.

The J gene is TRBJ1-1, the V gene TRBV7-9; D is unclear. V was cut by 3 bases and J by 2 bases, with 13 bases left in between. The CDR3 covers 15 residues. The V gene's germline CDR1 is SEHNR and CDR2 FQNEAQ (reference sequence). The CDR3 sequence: CASSLGRGLNTEAFF. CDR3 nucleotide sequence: TGTGCCAGCAGCTTGGGCAGAGGGCTAAACACTGAAGCTTTCTTT. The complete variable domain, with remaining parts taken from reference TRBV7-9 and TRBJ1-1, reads DTGVSQNPRHKITKRGQNVTFRCDPISEHNRLYWYRQTLGQGPEFLTYFQNEAQLEKSRLLSDRFSAERPKGSFSTLEIQRTEQGDSAMYLCASSLGRGLNTEAFFGQGTRLTVV.

The CDR3 nucleotides read TGTGCCAGCTCACTAAATCCGGGACAGGGGGATCTAGCCAAAAACATTCAGTACTTC. Translated: CASSLNPGQGDLAKNIQYF. V gene TRBV18 combines with J gene TRBJ2-4, with 11 bases fitting TRBD1. The ends lost 4 bases at V and 0 bases at J; junction bases unmatched: 11. Germline-derived CDR1 and CDR2 are KGHSH and LQKENI. This CDR3 contains 19 residues. Full variable domain (rest looked up from reference TRBV18 and TRBJ2-4): NAGVMQNPRHLVRRRGQEARLRCSPMKGHSHVYWYRQLPEEGLKFMVYLQKENIIDESGMPKERFSAEFPKEGPSILRIQQVVRGDSAAYFCASSLNPGQGDLAKNIQYFGAGTRLSVL.

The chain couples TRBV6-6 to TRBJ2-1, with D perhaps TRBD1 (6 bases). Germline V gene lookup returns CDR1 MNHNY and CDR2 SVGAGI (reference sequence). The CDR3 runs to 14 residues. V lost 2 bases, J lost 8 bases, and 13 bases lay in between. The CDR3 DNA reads TGTGCCAGCAGTTACGGTCAGGGGTACGATGAGCAGTTCTTC. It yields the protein CASSYGQGYDEQFF.

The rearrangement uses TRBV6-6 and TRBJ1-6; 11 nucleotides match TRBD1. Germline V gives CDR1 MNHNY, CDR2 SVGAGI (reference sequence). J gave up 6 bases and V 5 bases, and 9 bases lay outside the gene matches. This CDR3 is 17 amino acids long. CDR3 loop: CASSPRTGGAGNSPLHF. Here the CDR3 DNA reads TGTGCCAGCAGTCCTCGGACAGGGGGCGCGGGTAATTCACCCCTCCACTTT.

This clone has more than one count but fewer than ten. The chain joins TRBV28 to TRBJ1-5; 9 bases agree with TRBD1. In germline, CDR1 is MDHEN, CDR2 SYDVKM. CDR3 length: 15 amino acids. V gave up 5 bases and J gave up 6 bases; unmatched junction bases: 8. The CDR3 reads CASSADRGIGQPQHF. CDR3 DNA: TGTGCCAGCAGTGCGGACAGGGGAATTGGTCAGCCCCAGCATTTT.

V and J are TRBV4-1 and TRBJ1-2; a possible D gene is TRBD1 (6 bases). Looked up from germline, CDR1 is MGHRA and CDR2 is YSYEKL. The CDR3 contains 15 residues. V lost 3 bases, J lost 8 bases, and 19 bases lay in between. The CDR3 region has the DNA TGCGCCAGCAGCCAGGCTCAGGGGCTGGTGAGGGGCTACACCTTC. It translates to CASSQAQGLVRGYTF.

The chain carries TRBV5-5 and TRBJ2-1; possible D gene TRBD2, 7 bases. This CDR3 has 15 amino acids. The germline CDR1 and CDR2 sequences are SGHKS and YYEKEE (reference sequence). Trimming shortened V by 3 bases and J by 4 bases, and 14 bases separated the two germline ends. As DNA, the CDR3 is TGTGCCAGCAGCTCCGGGGGGCGGTCTTACAATGAGCAGTTCTTC. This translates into CASSSGGRSYNEQFF.

The CDR3, as DNA: TGTGCCAGCAGTGTGCAGGGGGCTTGGGGCACAGATACGCAGTATTTT. This encodes CASSVQGAWGTDTQYF. This rearrangement joins TRBV27 to TRBJ2-3, with 8 bases lining up with TRBD1. Looked up from germline, CDR1 is MNHEY and CDR2 is SMNVEV (reference sequence). The CDR3 runs 16 residues. The trim removed 5 bases at V and 1 base at J, leaving 8 bases unmatched.

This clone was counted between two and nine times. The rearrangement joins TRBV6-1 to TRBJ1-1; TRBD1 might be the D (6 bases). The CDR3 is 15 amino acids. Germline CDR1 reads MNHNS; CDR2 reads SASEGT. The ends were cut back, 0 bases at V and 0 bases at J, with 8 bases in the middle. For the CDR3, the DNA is TGTGCCAGCAGTGAAGCGCGGGGGCTGAACACTGAAGCTTTCTTT. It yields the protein CASSEARGLNTEAFF.

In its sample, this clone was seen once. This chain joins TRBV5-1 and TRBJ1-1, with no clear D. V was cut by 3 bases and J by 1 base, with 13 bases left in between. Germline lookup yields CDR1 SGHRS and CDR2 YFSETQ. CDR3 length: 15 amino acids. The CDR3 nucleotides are TGCGCCAGCAGCTCCCTAGGACTGAGGAACACTGAAGCTTTCTTT. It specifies CASSSLGLRNTEAFF.

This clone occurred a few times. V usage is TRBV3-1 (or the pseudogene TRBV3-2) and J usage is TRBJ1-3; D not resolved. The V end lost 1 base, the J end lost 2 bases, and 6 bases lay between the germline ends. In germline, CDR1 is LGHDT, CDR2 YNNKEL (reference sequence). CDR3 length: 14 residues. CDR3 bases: TGTGCCAGCAGCCAAGGGAGTCCTGGAAACACCATATATTTT. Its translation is CASSQGSPGNTIYF.